This TCR beta chain was sequenced in a study of blood T cell repertoires in COVID-19 (dated by TCRdb to about 2020). Background on the whole study: The collaborator samples originated in the United States, Italy and Spain and spanned the acute and convalescent phases of COVID-19. The repertoires were released in a freely available public database intended as a resource for research on the immune response to SARS-CoV-2. Where HLA class I and class II types were available, the types were taken from metadata supplied by the sample provider, not from assay-based typing. The samples were drawn from two sources: the first 160 participants of the ongoing ImmuneRACE study, and 1,200 or so subjects contributed by 6 global collaborators. The sample metadata nearly always contained a de-identified subject ID, COVID-19 status, age in years and sex. The material from the prospective study consisted of cDNA or gDNA derived from T cells, B-cell-depleted T cells, or PBMCs. The dataset comprised deeply sampled blood TCRbeta repertoires from subjects exposed to, actively infected with, or recovered from COVID-19. The full study reports these points: The amount of clinical and demographic metadata varied by source and participant and was provided uncurated.

For this clone: Its binding antigen is unknown. Per-nucleotide qualities are absent, and no much larger clonotype sits a single base away.

Collaborating institutions collected whole blood in K2EDTA tubes following their own protocols. Collaborator samples were shipped for TCRbeta analysis as frozen whole blood, isolated PBMCs, or DNA extracted from either sample type. From a lookup of the germline V gene (reference sequence), CDR1 and CDR2 are LNHDA and SQIVND. Relative to germline, V is missing 5 bases and J is missing 0 bases, with 16 bases of the junction outside any gene match. Reading from cysteine to phenylalanine, the CDR3 counts 19 amino acids. Only the CDR3 part of the read is kept: 57 bases, read in frame from the first base. TCRbeta CDR3 regions were amplified from genomic DNA by means of the immunoSEQ Assay, a bias-controlled multiplex PCR. Per the source publication's procedure: Within the assay, amplification of reference gene primers was used to estimate how many nucleated cells each sample contained. To quantify the absolute abundance of each unique TCRbeta CDR3 rearrangement, sequence reads were collapsed and filtered. For each sample, productive Simpson clonality was calculated by taking the square root of Simpson's diversity index across productive rearrangements. TCRdb took this table from immuneACCESS and kept in-frame rearrangements with V and J called. Such tables lack part of the clones; where checked against another copy, unresolved V genes explain under half of the gap, and the rest is unexplained. V and J calls and clone size come straight from that table; D and trimming were deduced from the DNA. In this sample the table shows hundreds of thousands of clones, 65% to 85% of which occur a single time. 27% of the sample is held by the ten biggest clonotypes.

Sample: peripheral blood. This receptor was identified in a man aged 40-49 years with acute or convalescent COVID-19. The rearrangement combines TRBV19 with TRBJ2-1, and 7 bases in between align with TRBD2. The DNA reads as follows: TGTGCCAGTAGTCCCTTCCCAATGATACTAGCGAGCTCCTACAATGAGCAGTTCTTC. This sequence encodes CASSPFPMILASSYNEQFF.